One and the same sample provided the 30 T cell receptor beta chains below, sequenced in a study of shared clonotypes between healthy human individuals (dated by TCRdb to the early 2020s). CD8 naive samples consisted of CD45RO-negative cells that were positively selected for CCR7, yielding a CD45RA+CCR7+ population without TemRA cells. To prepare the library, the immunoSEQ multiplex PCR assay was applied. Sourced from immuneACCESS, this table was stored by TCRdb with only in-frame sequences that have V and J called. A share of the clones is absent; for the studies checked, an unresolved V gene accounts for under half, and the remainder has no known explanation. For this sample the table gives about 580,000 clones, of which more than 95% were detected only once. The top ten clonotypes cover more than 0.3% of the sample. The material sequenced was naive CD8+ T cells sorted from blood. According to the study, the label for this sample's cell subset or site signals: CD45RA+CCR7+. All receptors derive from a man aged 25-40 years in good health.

CDR3 in amino acids: CASSLRVVRHYGYTF. The CDR3 region has the DNA TGTGCCAGCAGTTTACGGGTTGTCAGACACTATGGCTACACCTTC. The V call is TRBV28, the J call TRBJ1-2; D unclear. Germline assignment: CDR1 MDHEN and CDR2 SYDVKM. Deletions cut 2 bases from V and 3 bases from J, with 13 bases between. The CDR3 runs 15 residues.

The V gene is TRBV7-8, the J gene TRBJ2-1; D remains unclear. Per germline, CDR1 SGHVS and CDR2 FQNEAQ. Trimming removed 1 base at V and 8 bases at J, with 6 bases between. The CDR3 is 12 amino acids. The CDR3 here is CASSLGLHEQFF. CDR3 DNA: TGTGCCAGCAGCTTAGGTCTTCATGAGCAGTTCTTC. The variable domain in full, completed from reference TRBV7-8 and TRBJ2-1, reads GAGVSQSPRYKVAKRGQDVALRCDPISGHVSLFWYQQALGQGPEFLTYFQNEAQLDKSGLPSDRFFAERPEGSVSTLKIQRTQQEDSAVYLCASSLGLHEQFFGPGTRLTVL.

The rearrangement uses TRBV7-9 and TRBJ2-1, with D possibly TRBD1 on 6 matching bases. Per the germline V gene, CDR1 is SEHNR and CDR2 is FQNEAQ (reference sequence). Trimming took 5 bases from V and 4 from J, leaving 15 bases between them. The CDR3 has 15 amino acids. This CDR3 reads CASSELQGEYNEQFF. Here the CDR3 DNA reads TGTGCCAGCAGCGAACTACAGGGCGAGTACAATGAGCAGTTCTTC.

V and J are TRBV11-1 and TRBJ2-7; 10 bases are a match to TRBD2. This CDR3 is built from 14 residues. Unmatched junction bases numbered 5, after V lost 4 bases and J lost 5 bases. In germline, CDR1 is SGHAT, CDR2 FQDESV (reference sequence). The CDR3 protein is CASSSWTSGNEQYF. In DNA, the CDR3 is TGTGCCAGCAGCTCCTGGACTAGCGGCAACGAGCAGTACTTC.

The CDR3 loop reads CASSLSVDWETQYF. CDR3 coding DNA: TGTGCCAGCAGCTTAAGTGTGGATTGGGAGACCCAGTACTTC. The chain recombines TRBV11-2 with TRBJ2-5; D unclear. The CDR3 length is 14 residues. Germline V CDR1 and CDR2: SGHAT, FQNNGV. Trimming stripped 2 bases from V and 5 bases from J, with 12 bases between.

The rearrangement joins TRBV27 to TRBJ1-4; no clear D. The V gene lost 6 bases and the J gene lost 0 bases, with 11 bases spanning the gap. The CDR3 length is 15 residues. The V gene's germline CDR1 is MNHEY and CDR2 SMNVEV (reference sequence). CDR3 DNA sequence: TGTGCCAGCAGGGTGACTCGAGCAACTAATGAAAAACTGTTTTTT. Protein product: CASRVTRATNEKLFF.

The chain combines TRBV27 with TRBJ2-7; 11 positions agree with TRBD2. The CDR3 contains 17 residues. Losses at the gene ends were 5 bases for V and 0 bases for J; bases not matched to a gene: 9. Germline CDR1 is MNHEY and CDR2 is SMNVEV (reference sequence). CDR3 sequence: CASSAGLAGTSSYEQYF. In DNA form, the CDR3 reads TGTGCCAGCAGTGCCGGACTAGCGGGCACGAGCTCCTACGAGCAGTACTTC.

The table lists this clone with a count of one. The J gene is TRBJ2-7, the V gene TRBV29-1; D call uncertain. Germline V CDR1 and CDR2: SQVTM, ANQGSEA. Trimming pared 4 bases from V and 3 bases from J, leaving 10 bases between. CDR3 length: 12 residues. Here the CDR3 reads CSVVSSGYEQYF. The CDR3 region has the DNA TGCAGCGTTGTCTCTTCGGGCTACGAGCAGTACTTC.

CDR3 in DNA: TGTGCCAGCAGCCCCGGGACTAGCGGCCAAGAGACCCAGTACTTC. Amino acids: CASSPGTSGQETQYF. The chain couples TRBV7-2 to TRBJ2-5; 11 bases map to TRBD2. Germline CDR1 and CDR2: SGHTA and FQGNSA. V lost 5 bases and J lost 1; bases outside the gene matches: 3. The CDR3 extends over 15 amino acids.

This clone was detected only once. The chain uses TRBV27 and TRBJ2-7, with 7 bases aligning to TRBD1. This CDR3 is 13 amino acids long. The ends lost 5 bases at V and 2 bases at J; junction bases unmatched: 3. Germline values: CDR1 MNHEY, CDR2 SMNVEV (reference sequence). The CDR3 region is CASSQTGPYEQYF. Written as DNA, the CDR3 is TGTGCCAGCAGTCAGACAGGGCCCTACGAGCAGTACTTC.

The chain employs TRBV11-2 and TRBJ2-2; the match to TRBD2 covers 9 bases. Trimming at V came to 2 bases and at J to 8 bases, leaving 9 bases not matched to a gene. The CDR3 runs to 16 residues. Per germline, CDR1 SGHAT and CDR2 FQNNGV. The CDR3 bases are TGTGCCAGCAGCTTAATGGCGGGAGGGCCTTTAGGGGAGCTGTTTTTT. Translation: CASSLMAGGPLGELFF.

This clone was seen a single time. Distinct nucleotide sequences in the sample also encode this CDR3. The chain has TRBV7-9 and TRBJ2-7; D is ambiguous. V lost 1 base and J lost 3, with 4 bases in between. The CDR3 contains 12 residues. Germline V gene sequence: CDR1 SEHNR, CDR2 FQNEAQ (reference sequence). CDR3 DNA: TGTGCCAGCAGCTTAGTCCTCTACGAGCAGTACTTC. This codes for CASSLVLYEQYF.

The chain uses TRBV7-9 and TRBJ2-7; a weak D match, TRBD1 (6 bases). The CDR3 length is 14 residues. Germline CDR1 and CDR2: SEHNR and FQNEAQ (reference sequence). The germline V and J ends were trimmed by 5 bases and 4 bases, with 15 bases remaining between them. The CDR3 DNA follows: TGTGCCAGCAGCCGGTCTAGAGGGGGTTACGAGCAGTACTTC. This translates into CASSRSRGGYEQYF.

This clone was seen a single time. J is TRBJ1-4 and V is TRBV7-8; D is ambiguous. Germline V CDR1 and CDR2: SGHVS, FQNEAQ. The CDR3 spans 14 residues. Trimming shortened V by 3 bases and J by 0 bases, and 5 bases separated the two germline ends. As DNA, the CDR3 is TGTGCCAGCAGCTTCAGAGCAACTAATGAAAAACTGTTTTTT. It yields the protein CASSFRATNEKLFF.

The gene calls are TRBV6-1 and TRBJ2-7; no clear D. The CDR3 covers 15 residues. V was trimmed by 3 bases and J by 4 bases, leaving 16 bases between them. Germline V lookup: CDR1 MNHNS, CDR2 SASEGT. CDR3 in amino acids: CASSDSGWIGYEQYF. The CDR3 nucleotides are TGTGCCAGCAGTGACTCCGGTTGGATTGGGTACGAGCAGTACTTC.

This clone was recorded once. Here the CDR3 DNA reads TGTGCCACCCGGGTCGGCGGGTACAATGAGCAGTTCTTC. It is translated as CATRVGGYNEQFF. J is TRBJ2-1 and V is TRBV5-4, with a tentative D call TRBD2 (5 bases). The germline gives CDR1 SGHNT, CDR2 YYREEE (reference sequence). CDR3 length: 13 amino acids. Trimming pared 9 bases from V and 4 bases from J, leaving 14 bases between.

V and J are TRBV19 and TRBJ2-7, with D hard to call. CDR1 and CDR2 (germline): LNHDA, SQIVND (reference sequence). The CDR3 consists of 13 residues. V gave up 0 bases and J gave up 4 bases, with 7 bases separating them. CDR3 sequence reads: CASSIDWAYEQYF. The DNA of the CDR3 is TGTGCCAGTAGTATAGATTGGGCTTACGAGCAGTACTTC.

The CDR3, as DNA: TGCGCCAGCAGCTTGGTGTGGGGGCTCAATGAGCAGTTCTTC. This sequence encodes CASSLVWGLNEQFF. The chain combines TRBV5-1 with TRBJ2-1, with D perhaps matching TRBD1 (6 bases). Trimming pared 0 bases from V and 6 bases from J, leaving 10 bases between. The CDR3 length is 14 residues. CDR1 is SGHRS, CDR2 YFSETQ, per germline. The full variable domain, its missing parts supplied by reference TRBV5-1 and TRBJ2-1, is KAGVTQTPRYLIKTRGQQVTLSCSPISGHRSVSWYQQTPGQGLQFLFEYFSETQRNKGNFPGRFSGRQFSNSRSEMNVSTLELGDSALYLCASSLVWGLNEQFFGPGTRLTVL.

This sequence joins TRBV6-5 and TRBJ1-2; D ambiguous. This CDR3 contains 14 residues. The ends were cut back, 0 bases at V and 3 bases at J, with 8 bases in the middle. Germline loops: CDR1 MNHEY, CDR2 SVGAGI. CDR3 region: CASSYSGRDYGYTF. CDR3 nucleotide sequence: TGTGCCAGCAGTTACTCCGGACGGGACTATGGCTACACCTTC.

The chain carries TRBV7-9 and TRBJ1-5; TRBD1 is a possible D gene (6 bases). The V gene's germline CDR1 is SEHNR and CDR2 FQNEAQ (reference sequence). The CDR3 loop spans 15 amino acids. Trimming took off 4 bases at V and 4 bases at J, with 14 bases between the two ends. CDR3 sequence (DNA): TGTGCCAGCAGCTCCGACAGGTTAAGGAATCAGCCCCAGCATTTT. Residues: CASSSDRLRNQPQHF.

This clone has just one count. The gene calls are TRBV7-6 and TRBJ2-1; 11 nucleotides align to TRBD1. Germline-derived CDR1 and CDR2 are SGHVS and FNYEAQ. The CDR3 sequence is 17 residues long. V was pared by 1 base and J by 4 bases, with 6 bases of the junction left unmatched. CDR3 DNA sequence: TGTGCCAGCAGCTTAGGGACAGGGGGCGCGGGGTACAATGAGCAGTTCTTC. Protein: CASSLGTGGAGYNEQFF.

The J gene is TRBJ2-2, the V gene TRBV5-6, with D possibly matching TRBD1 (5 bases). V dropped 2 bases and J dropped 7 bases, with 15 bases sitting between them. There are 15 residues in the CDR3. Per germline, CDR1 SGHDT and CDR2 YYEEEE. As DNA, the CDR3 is TGTGCCAGCAGCTTTCTTAACGACAGAATCGGGGAGCTGTTTTTT. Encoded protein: CASSFLNDRIGELFF.

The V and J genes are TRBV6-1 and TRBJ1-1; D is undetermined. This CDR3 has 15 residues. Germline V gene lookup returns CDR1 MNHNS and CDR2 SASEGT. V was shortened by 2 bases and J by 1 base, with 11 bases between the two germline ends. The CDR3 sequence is CASSEWGLTNTEAFF. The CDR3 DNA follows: TGTGCCAGCAGTGAATGGGGTTTGACGAACACTGAAGCTTTCTTT.

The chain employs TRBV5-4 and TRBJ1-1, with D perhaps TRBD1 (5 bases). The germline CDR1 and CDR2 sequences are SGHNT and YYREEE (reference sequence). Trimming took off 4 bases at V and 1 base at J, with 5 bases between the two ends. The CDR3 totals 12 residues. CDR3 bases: TGTGCCAGCAGCAGGGGGAACACTGAAGCTTTCTTT. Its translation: CASSRGNTEAFF.

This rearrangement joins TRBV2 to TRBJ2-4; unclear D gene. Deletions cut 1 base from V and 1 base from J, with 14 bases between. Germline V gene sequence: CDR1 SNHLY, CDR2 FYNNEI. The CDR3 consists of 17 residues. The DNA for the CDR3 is TGTGCCAGCAGTGAAGGGGTTAGGCGCAGCGCCAAAAACATTCAGTACTTC. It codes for CASSEGVRRSAKNIQYF.

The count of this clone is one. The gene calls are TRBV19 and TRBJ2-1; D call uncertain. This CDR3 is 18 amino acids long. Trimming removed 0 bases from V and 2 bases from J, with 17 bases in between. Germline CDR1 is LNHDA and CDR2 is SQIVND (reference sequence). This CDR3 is CASSIDLLETLAYNEQFF. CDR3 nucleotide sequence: TGTGCCAGTAGTATAGATCTTCTGGAAACCCTTGCCTACAATGAGCAGTTCTTC.

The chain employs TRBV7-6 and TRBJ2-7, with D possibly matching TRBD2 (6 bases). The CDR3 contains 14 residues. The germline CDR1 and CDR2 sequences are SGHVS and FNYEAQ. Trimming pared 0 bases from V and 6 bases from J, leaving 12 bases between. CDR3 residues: CASSLAEGWGEQYF. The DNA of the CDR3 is TGTGCCAGCAGCTTAGCGGAGGGTTGGGGCGAGCAGTACTTC. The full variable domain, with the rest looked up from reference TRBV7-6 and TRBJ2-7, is GAGVSQSPRYKVTKRGQDVALRCDPISGHVSLYWYRQALGQGPEFLTYFNYEAQQDKSGLPNDRFSAERPEGSISTLTIQRTEQRDSAMYRCASSLAEGWGEQYFGPGTRLTVT.

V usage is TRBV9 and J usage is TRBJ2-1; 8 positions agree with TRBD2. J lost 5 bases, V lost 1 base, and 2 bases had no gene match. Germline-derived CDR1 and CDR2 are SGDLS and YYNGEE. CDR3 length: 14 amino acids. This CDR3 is CASSVLAGHNEQFF. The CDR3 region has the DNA TGTGCCAGCAGCGTACTAGCGGGCCACAATGAGCAGTTCTTC.

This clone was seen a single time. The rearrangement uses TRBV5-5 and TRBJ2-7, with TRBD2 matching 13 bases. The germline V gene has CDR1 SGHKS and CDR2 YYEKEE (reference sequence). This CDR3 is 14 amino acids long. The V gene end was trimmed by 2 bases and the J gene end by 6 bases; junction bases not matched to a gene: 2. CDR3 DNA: TGTGCCAGCAGCTTACTAGCGGGAGGGCCCGAGCAGTACTTC. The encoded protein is CASSLLAGGPEQYF.

The DNA for the CDR3 is TGTGCCAGCAGCGCAGGGACTAGCGAGTTTTACGAGCAGTACTTC. Protein product: CASSAGTSEFYEQYF. The chain uses TRBV9 and TRBJ2-7; 10 bases are shared with TRBD2. There are 15 residues in the CDR3. V was clipped by 3 bases and J by 4 bases; unmatched bases: 7. Per germline, CDR1 SGDLS and CDR2 YYNGEE.